The clone carrying this T cell receptor (beta chain) was seen a handful of times. Its antigen is still unknown. The sample originates from a study of CD8+ T cells in alopecia areata. Regarding the study as a whole: Sharing of TCRs across patients appeared less clear than in mice, possibly for HLA-related reasons. Lesional tissue from the scalp (especially in alopecia totalis/universalis) showed higher clonality than normal scalp.

Germline values: CDR1 LNHNV, CDR2 YYDKDF (reference sequence). Trimming removed 6 bases from V and 0 bases from J; junction bases left unmatched: 6. The CDR3 sequence is 16 residues long. Treatment noted: oral pan-JAK inhibitor, 5-10 mg twice daily. Extracted RNA was reverse transcribed into cDNA, the sequencing template. The table came from immunoSEQ multiplex PCR; TCRdb's copy has only in-frame clones and leaves some out. The sample has about 100,000 clones; just under 60% are singletons. This receptor was taken from a human donor with alopecia areata. The specimen comprised CD8+ T cells sorted from blood, sampled at approximately week 61, from a patient treated with tofacitinib. The gene calls are TRBV15 and TRBJ2-3; TRBD1 matches 10 bases. DNA of the CDR3: TGTGCCACCAGTTTTAAGGACAGGGGGAGCACAGATACGCAGTATTTT. Its protein product is CATSFKDRGSTDTQYF.